Included here is one TCR beta chain sequence, with context. What it binds is not known. The PCR contained 60 Vbeta and 13 Jbeta primers. The assay was immunoSEQ multiplex PCR, and TCRdb's table has in-frame clones only and misses some. The sample yields some 140,000 clones, around 70% seen once. Germline-derived CDR1 and CDR2 are SGHRS and YFSETQ. With V trimmed by 4 bases and J by 6 bases, 7 bases remained unmatched. This CDR3 spans 13 amino acids. This specimen comes from a study of cytomegalovirus exposure and HLA in healthy donors. General study findings and limits: In a later analysis, parvovirus B19, influenza, CMV and Epstein-Barr virus appeared linked to several top co-occurrence clusters. In vitro experiments confirmed that a few CMV-associated chains were specific for CMV antigens. Reportedly, HLA-A and HLA-B alleles of most subjects were accurately predicted from TCR beta. The availability of immune exposure information extended only to CMV serostatus.

V and J are TRBV5-1 and TRBJ2-7, with 7 bases matching TRBD2. The sequenced sample was PBMCs. This receptor was taken from a man younger than 40 in good health and CMV-seronegative. The CDR3 DNA is TGCGCCAGCAGCCACGGGGGGTCCGGCGAGCAGTACTTC. It specifies CASSHGGSGEQYF.